Following are 10 T cell receptor beta chains from one sample sequenced in a study of T-cell memory formation after mild COVID-19. TCRdb fed the 5' RACE reads into MiXCR, producing one record per CDR3 protein. In the table there are around 150,000 distinct CDR3 sequences, roughly a third of which are singletons. The sequencing sample was made of PBMCs or a T cell subset sorted from them (not recorded which). Receptors were obtained from an adult woman who had mild COVID-19 (a few samples of this study predate the infection). Cell type and time point are not known.

This clonotype has more than one count but fewer than ten. The V call is TRBV6-2 or TRBV6-3, the J call TRBJ2-7; the D gene is possibly TRBD2 (5 bases). V lost 6 bases, J lost 7 bases, and 22 bases lay in between. CDR3 length equals 15 residues. Germline V gives CDR1 MNHEY, CDR2 SVGEGT. CDR3: CASRNIPTVRDEQYF. CDR3 nucleotides: TGTGCCAGCAGAAACATCCCCACCGTACGGGATGAGCAGTACTTC.

Of note for this clonotype: A much larger clonotype is one base distant, so this may be a read error. The V and J genes are TRBV7-2 and TRBJ1-1; 7 nucleotides align to TRBD1. Per germline, CDR1 SGHTA and CDR2 FQGNSA. The length of the CDR3 is 13 residues. CDR3 sequence reads: CASSSTGNTEDFF. The DNA for the CDR3 is TGTGCCAGCAGCTCGACAGGGAACACTGAAGATTTCTTT.

The chain is built from TRBV7-9 and TRBJ2-5, with 9 bases lining up with TRBD1. J was trimmed by 4 bases and V by 4 bases; bases with no gene match: 1. Germline V lookup: CDR1 SEHNR, CDR2 FQNEAQ (reference sequence). CDR3 length: 13 amino acids. CDR3 residues: CASSWDRVETQYF. CDR3 nucleotides: TGTGCCAGCAGCTGGGACAGGGTAGAGACCCAGTACTTC.

This clonotype was counted between two and nine times. J is TRBJ2-3 and V is TRBV28; unclear D gene. The CDR3 has 14 amino acids. Looked up from germline, CDR1 is MDHEN and CDR2 is SYDVKM. The V and J ends lost 5 bases and 2 bases respectively, with 11 bases between them. The CDR3 reads CASSPETNTDTQYF. Here the CDR3 DNA reads TGTGCCAGCAGTCCCGAGACAAACACAGATACGCAGTATTTT.

Comments on this clonotype: The junction and the germline gene differ at one end; a read error may be behind it. The chain has TRBV29-1 and TRBJ2-7; 11 bases line up with TRBD1. CDR3 size: 14 residues. The V gene's germline CDR1 is SQVTM and CDR2 ANQGSEA. The CDR3 DNA follows: TGCAGCGTCGAAGGGACAGGGGGACCCTACGAGCAGTACTTC. It is translated as CSVEGTGGPYEQYF.

This clonotype was counted once. V gene TRBV4-3 combines with J gene TRBJ2-1; D perhaps matches TRBD2 (6 bases). The CDR3 extends over 16 amino acids. V shed 1 base and J shed 0 bases, with 10 bases lying between them. CDR1 is LGHNA, CDR2 YSLEER, per germline. DNA of the CDR3: TGCGCCAGCAGCCAAGTCCGGGACTCCTCCTACAATGAGCAGTTCTTC. Protein sequence: CASSQVRDSSYNEQFF.

This clonotype was detected a few times. The genes are TRBV7-9 and TRBJ2-1; 10 bases map to TRBD2. The CDR3 is 16 residues long. The V segment lost 0 bases and the J segment 6 bases; nucleotides outside the gene matches: 5. From germline, CDR1 is SEHNR and CDR2 FQNEAQ (reference sequence). Here the CDR3 reads CASSLAGASGSNEQFF. CDR3 DNA: TGTGCCAGCAGCTTAGCGGGGGCTAGCGGGAGCAATGAGCAGTTCTTC. The variable domain in full, completed from reference TRBV7-9 and TRBJ2-1, reads DTGVSQNPRHKITKRGQNVTFRCDPISEHNRLYWYRQTLGQGPEFLTYFQNEAQLEKSRLLSDRFSAERPKGSFSTLEIQRTEQGDSAMYLCASSLAGASGSNEQFFGPGTRLTVL.

The V gene is TRBV10-3, the J gene TRBJ1-2, with D possibly TRBD1 on 6 matching bases. V dropped 6 bases and J dropped 0 bases, with 20 bases sitting between them. The CDR3 is 17 residues long. Germline-derived CDR1 and CDR2 are ENHRY and SYGVKD. CDR3 amino acids: CAISLSGQSPTNYGYTF. CDR3 DNA: TGTGCCATCAGCCTATCTGGACAGTCACCAACTAACTATGGCTACACCTTC.

This clonotype was counted ten times or more. The chain uses TRBV7-3 and TRBJ2-1; 8 nucleotides align to TRBD2. J lost 7 bases, V lost 1 base, and 6 bases had no gene match. The CDR3 is made up of 15 amino acids. Germline V gene data show CDR1 as SGHTA and CDR2 as FQGTGA. The CDR3 sequence: CASSLRRGGWNEQFF. The CDR3 nucleotides are TGTGCCAGCAGCTTAAGACGGGGGGGCTGGAATGAGCAGTTCTTC.

This clonotype has only a few counts. The chain combines TRBV4-3 with TRBJ2-2, with a tentative D call TRBD2 (6 bases). Trimming pared 6 bases from V and 2 bases from J, leaving 10 bases between. This CDR3 is 14 amino acids long. CDR1 and CDR2 (germline): LGHNA, YSLEER. The CDR3 region is CASRGRINTGELFF. As DNA, the CDR3 is TGCGCCAGCAGAGGGAGGATCAACACCGGGGAGCTGTTTTTT.